This T cell receptor beta chain was observed in a study of T cells after yellow fever vaccination. Study context: SMART-Seq v4 Ultra Low Input prepared the low-cell-number fractions. General study points: A small share of clonotypes appeared in both CD4 and CD8 compartments. Peak timing came faster in the weaker secondary response, day 5 versus 15.

The ends lost 5 bases at V and 5 bases at J; junction bases unmatched: 10. The CDR3 length is 16 residues. Template switching with 5'RACE generated the TCR cDNA and added a universal primer site and UMIs. A single record per CDR3 protein comes from TCRdb applying MiXCR to the 5' RACE reads. The sample holds roughly 9,800 distinct CDR3 sequences, around 4.8% seen once. This rearrangement joins TRBV12-3 or TRBV12-4 to TRBJ1-2; TRBD1 matches 11 bases. This receptor was identified in a man aged 18 to 35 who received the YFV17D yellow fever vaccine. The sequenced sample was PBMCs, either bulk or a sorted T-cell subset (CD4+, CD8+, memory, or dextramer-sorted; not recorded which), obtained more than 13 days after the first yellow fever vaccination. CDR3 nucleotide sequence: TGTGCCAGCAGTCGAATCGTGGGACAGGGGGTATATGGCTACACCTTC. This sequence encodes CASSRIVGQGVYGYTF.